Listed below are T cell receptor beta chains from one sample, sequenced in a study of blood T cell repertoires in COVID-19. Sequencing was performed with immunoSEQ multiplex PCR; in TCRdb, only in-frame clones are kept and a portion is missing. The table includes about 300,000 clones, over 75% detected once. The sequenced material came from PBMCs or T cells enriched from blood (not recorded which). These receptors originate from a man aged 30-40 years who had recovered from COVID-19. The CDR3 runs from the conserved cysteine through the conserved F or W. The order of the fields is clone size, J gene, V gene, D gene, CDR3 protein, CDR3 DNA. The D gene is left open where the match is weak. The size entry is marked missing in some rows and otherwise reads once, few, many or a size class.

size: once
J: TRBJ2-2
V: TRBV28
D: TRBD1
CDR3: CASLGTGIFAGELFF
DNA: TGTGCCAGCCTGGGGACAGGGATATTTGCTGGGGAGCTGTTTTTT

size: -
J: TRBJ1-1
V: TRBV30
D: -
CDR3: CAWRPGRTEAFF
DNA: TGTGCCTGGAGGCCGGGTCGGACTGAAGCTTTCTTT

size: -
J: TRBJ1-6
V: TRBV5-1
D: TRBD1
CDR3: CASSSSGGFSPLHF
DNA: TGCGCCAGCAGCTCCTCAGGGGGCTTTTCACCCCTCCACTTT

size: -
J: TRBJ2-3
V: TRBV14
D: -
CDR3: CASSQAGGTRQYF
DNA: TGTGCCAGCAGCCAGGCCGGGGGGACACGGCAGTATTTT

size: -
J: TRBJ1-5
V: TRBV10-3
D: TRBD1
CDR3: CAISESGQGGQPQHF
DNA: TGTGCCATCAGTGAGTCCGGACAGGGAGGTCAGCCCCAGCATTTT

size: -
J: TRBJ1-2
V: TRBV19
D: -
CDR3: CASSIKEGRGYGYTF
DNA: TGTGCCAGTAGTATAAAAGAGGGAAGAGGGTATGGCTACACCTTC

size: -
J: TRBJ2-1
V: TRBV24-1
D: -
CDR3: CATHLPPGANNEQFF
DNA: TGTGCCACCCATCTCCCCCCAGGGGCGAACAATGAGCAGTTCTTC

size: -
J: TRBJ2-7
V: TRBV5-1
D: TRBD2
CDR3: CASSLGTSGGYEQYF
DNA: TGCGCCAGCAGCTTGGGGACTAGCGGGGGCTACGAGCAGTACTTC

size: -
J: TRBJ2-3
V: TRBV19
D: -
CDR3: CASSIDPPGRGTGDTQYF
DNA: TGTGCCAGTAGTATAGACCCCCCCGGACGGGGAACGGGAGATACGCAGTATTTT

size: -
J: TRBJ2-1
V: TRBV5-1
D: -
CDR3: CASSGWTTGHNEQFF
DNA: TGCGCCAGCAGCGGATGGACTACCGGTCACAATGAGCAGTTCTTC

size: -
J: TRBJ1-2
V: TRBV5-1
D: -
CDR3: CASSVRDTNYGYTF
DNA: TGCGCCAGCAGCGTCCGGGACACTAACTATGGCTACACCTTC

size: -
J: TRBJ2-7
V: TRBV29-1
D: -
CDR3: CSASRSYEQYF
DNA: TGCAGCGCGAGCCGTTCCTACGAGCAGTACTTC

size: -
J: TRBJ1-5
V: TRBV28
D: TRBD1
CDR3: CASSSEQGAHQPQHF
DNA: TGTGCCAGCAGTTCAGAACAGGGGGCCCATCAGCCCCAGCATTTT

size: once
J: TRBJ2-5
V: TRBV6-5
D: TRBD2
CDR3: CASSPSGRGETQYF
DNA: TGTGCCAGCAGTCCTAGCGGGAGAGGTGAGACCCAGTACTTC

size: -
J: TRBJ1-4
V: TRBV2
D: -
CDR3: CASKTERGGGEKLFF
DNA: TGTGCCAGCAAAACCGAAAGGGGCGGGGGTGAAAAACTGTTTTTT

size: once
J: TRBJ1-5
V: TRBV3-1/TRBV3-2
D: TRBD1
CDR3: CASSQGQGGNQPQHF
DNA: TGTGCCAGCAGCCAAGGACAGGGCGGCAATCAGCCCCAGCATTTT

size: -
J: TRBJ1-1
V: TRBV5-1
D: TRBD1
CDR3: CASSSPQGAFTEAFF
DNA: TGCGCCAGCAGCTCGCCTCAGGGGGCCTTCACTGAAGCTTTCTTT

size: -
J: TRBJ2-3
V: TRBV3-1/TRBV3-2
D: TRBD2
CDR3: CASSQGLMREARTYTDTQYF
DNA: TGTGCCAGCAGCCAAGGGCTGATGCGGGAGGCCCGGACGTACACAGATACGCAGTATTTT

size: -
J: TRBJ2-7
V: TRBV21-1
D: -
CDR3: CASSSGSRTSGRSPNEQYF
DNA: TGTGCCAGCAGCTCAGGGAGTAGGACTAGCGGGAGGTCTCCTAACGAGCAGTACTTC

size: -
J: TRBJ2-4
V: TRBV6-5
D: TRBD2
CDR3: CASSSREGRLQYF
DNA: TGTGCCAGCTCCTCCCGGGAGGGAAGGCTTCAGTACTTC

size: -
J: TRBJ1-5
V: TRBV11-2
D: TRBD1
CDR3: CASSLTGTGGDQPQHF
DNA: TGTGCCAGCAGCTTAACCGGGACAGGGGGCGATCAGCCCCAGCATTTT

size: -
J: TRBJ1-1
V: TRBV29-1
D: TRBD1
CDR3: CSAYRDRGLTGTEAFF
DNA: TGCAGCGCGTACCGGGACAGGGGGCTTACGGGCACTGAAGCTTTCTTT

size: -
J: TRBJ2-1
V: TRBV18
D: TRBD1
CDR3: CASSLPDRTYNEQFF
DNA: TGTGCCAGCTCACTCCCGGACAGGACCTACAATGAGCAGTTCTTC

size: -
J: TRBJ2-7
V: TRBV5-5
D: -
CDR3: CASSFSSYEQYF
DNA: TGTGCCAGCAGCTTTAGCTCCTACGAGCAGTACTTC

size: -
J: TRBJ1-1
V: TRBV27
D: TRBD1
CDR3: CASSSPTGAPNTEAFF
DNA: TGTGCCAGCAGTTCCCCGACAGGGGCTCCGAACACTGAAGCTTTCTTT

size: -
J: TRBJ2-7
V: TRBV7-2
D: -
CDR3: CASSSWGLISREQYF
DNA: TGTGCCAGCAGCTCCTGGGGACTGATTAGTCGCGAGCAGTACTTC

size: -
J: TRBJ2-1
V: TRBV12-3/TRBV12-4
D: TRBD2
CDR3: CASSPGLSEQFF
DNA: TGTGCCAGCAGCCCGGGACTAAGCGAGCAGTTCTTC

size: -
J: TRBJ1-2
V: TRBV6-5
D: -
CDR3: CASSYTDRRNYGYTF
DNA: TGTGCCAGCAGTTATACGGACAGACGTAACTATGGCTACACCTTC

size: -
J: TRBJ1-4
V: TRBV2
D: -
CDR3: CASSEVTGEKLFF
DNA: TGTGCCAGCAGTGAGGTGACGGGAGAAAAACTGTTTTTT

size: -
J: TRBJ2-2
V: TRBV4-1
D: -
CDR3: CASSQEGLGASNTGELFF
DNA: TGCGCCAGCAGCCAAGAGGGTTTGGGAGCGTCAAACACCGGGGAGCTGTTTTTT

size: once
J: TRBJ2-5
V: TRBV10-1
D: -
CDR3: CASSAGLGGQETQYF
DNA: TGCGCCAGCAGTGCGGGACTGGGTGGCCAAGAGACCCAGTACTTC

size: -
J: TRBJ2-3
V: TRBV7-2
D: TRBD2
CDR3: CASSFSGGGSTDTQYF
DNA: TGTGCCAGCAGCTTCTCGGGCGGGGGAAGCACAGATACGCAGTATTTT

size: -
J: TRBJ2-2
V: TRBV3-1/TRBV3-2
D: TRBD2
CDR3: CASSQFPSGGNTGELFF
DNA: TGTGCCAGCAGCCAATTTCCTAGCGGGGGGAACACCGGGGAGCTGTTTTTT

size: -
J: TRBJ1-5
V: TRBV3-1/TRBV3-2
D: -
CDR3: CASGGASNQPQHF
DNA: TGTGCCAGCGGGGGGGCAAGCAATCAGCCCCAGCATTTT

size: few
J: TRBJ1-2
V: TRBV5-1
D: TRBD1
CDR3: CASSGTGKLYGYTF
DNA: TGCGCCAGCAGCGGGACAGGGAAACTCTATGGCTACACCTTC

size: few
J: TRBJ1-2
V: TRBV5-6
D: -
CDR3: CASSKDAPGGRGYTF
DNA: TGTGCCAGCAGCAAGGATGCTCCCGGGGGGAGAGGCTACACCTTC

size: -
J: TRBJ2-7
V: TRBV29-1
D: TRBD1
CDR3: CSVKTRDSPYEQYF
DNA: TGCAGCGTTAAGACACGGGACAGCCCCTACGAGCAGTACTTC

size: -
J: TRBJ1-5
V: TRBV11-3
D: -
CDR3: CASSSTGNSGNQPQHF
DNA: TGTGCCAGCAGCTCTACAGGAAATTCCGGCAATCAGCCCCAGCATTTT

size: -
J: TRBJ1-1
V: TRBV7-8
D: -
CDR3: CASSPGLQAFF
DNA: TGTGCCAGCAGCCCTGGGCTTCAAGCTTTCTTT

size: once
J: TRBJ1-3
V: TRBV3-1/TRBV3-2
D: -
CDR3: CASSPRGSGNTIYF
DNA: TGTGCCAGCAGCCCCCGAGGTTCTGGAAACACCATATATTTT

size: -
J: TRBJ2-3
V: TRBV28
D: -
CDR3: CASARRGTDTQYF
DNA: TGTGCCAGCGCCCGGCGGGGTACAGATACGCAGTATTTT

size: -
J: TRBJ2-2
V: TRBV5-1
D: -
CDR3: CASSLPGAGTGELFF
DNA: TGCGCCAGCAGCTTACCAGGGGCGGGCACCGGGGAGCTGTTTTTT

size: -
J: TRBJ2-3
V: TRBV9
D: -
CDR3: CASSVSVSTDTQYF
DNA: TGTGCCAGCAGCGTATCCGTCAGCACAGATACGCAGTATTTT

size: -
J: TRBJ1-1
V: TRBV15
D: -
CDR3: CATSRGELLATEAFF
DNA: TGTGCCACCAGCCGAGGAGAATTGCTTGCCACTGAAGCTTTCTTT

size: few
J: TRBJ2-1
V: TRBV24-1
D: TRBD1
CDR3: CATSDPLRGLYNEQFF
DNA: TGTGCCACCAGTGATCCCCTCAGGGGGCTCTACAATGAGCAGTTCTTC

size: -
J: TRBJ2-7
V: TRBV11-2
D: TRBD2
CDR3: CASSFQTSGFAYEQYF
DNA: TGTGCCAGCAGCTTCCAGACTAGCGGGTTTGCCTACGAGCAGTACTTC

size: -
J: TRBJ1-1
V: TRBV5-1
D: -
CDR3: CASSLAVVGLNTEAFF
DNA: TGCGCCAGCAGCTTGGCCGTAGTGGGCTTGAACACTGAAGCTTTCTTT

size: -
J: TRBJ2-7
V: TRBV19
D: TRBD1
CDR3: CASTPGQANSYEQYF
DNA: TGTGCCAGTACCCCGGGACAGGCGAACTCCTACGAGCAGTACTTC

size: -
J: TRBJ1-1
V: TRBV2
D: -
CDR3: CASKPEARNTEAFF
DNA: TGTGCCAGCAAACCGGAGGCGAGGAACACTGAAGCTTTCTTT

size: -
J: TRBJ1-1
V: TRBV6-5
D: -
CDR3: CASSFRRGNTEAFF
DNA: TGTGCCAGCAGTTTCCGTAGGGGTAACACTGAAGCTTTCTTT

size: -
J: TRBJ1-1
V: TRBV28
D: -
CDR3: CASSFGRAGVTEAFF
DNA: TGTGCCAGCAGTTTCGGACGGGCAGGGGTCACTGAAGCTTTCTTT

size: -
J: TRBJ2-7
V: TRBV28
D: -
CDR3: CASKSRVYEQYF
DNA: TGTGCCAGCAAGTCCAGGGTATACGAGCAGTACTTC

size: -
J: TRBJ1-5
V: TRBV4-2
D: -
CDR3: CASSHTAGVSQPQHF
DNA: TGTGCCAGCAGCCATACCGCAGGGGTAAGTCAGCCCCAGCATTTT

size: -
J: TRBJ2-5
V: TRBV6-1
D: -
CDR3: CASSEEGGRTRTQYF
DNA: TGTGCCAGCAGTGAAGAGGGGGGGAGGACGAGGACCCAGTACTTC

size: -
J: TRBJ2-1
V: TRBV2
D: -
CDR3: CAWSLAGIYNEQFF
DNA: TGTGCCTGGTCCTTGGCGGGGATTTACAATGAGCAGTTCTTC

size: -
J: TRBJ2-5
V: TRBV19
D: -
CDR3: CASSPFSGETQYF
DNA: TGTGCCAGTAGTCCCTTCAGCGGGGAGACCCAGTACTTC

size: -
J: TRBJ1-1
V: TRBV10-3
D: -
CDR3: CAISVLGSRTEAFF
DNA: TGTGCCATCAGTGTGTTAGGGAGTAGGACTGAAGCTTTCTTT